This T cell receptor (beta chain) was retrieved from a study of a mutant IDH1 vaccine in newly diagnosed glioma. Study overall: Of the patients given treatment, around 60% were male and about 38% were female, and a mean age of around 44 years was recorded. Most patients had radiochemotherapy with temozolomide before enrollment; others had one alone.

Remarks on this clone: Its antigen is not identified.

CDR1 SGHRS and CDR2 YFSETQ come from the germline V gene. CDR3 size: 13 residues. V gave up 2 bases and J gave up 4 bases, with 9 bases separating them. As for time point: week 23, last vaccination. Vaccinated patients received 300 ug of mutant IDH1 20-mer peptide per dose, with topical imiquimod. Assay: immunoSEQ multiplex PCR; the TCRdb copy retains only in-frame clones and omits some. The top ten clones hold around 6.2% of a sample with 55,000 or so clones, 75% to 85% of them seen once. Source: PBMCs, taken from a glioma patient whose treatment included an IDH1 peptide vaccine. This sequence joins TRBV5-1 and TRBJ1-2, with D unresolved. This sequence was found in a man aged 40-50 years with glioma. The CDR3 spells CASSFADGYGYTF. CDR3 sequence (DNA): TGCGCCAGCAGCTTTGCGGACGGCTATGGCTACACCTTC.